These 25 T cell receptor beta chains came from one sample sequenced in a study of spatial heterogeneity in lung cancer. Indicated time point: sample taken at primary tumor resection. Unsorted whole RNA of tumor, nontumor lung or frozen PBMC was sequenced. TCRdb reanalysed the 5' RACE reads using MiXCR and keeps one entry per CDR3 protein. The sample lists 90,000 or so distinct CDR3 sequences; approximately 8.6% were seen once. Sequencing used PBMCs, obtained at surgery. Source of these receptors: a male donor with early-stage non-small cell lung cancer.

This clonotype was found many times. The CDR3 reads CAISRDELPGEQFF. In DNA form, the CDR3 reads TGTGCCATCAGCCGGGACGAACTTCCAGGAGAGCAGTTCTTC. The chain joins TRBV10-3 to TRBJ2-1, with D perhaps being TRBD1 or TRBD2 (5 bases each). Trimming took off 6 bases at V and 10 bases at J, with 19 bases between the two ends. Germline-derived CDR1 and CDR2 are ENHRY and SYGVKD. This CDR3 contains 14 residues.

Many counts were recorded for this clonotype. This chain's CDR3 is CSVELGRGETQYF. CDR3 nucleotide sequence: TGCAGCGTGGAACTTGGACGGGGAGAGACCCAGTACTTC. V is TRBV29-1 and J is TRBJ2-5; weak D call: TRBD2 (5 bases). From germline, CDR1 is SQVTM and CDR2 ANQGSEA. Trimming pared 6 bases from V and 4 bases from J, leaving 15 bases between. CDR3 length equals 13 residues.

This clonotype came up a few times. CDR3 residues: CASSKGGMNTGELFF. The CDR3 DNA is TGCGCCAGCTCAAAGGGCGGGATGAACACCGGGGAGCTGTTTTTT. The chain has TRBV5-1 and TRBJ2-2, with TRBD2 as a possible D gene (6 bases). Germline V gene data show CDR1 as SGHRS and CDR2 as YFSETQ. This CDR3 has 15 residues. Trimming took 7 bases from V and 1 from J, leaving 14 bases between them.

This CDR3 reads CSAYPRLAGYTGELFF. DNA for the CDR3: TGCAGTGCTTACCCGAGACTAGCGGGGTACACCGGGGAGCTGTTTTTT. The gene calls are TRBV20-1 and TRBJ2-2, with 11 bases matching TRBD2. Trimming cost V 5 bases and J 3 bases; bases outside gene matches: 8. The V gene's germline CDR1 is DFQATT and CDR2 SNEGSKA (reference sequence). The CDR3 spans 16 residues.

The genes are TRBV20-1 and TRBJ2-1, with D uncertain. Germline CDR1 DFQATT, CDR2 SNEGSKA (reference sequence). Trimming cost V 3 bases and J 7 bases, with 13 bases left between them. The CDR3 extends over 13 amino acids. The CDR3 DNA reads TGCAGTGCTAGTCTGGGAAAGGGAAATGAGCAGTTCTTC. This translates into CSASLGKGNEQFF.

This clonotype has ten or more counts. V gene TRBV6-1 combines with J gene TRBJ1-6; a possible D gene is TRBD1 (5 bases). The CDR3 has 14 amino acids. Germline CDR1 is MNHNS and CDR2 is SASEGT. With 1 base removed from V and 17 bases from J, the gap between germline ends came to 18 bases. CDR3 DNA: TGTGCCAGCAGTGAAGTAGGTCGAGAGACAGCCTTCCACTTT. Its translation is CASSEVGRETAFHF.

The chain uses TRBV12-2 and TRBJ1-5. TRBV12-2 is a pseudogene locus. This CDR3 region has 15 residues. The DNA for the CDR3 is TGTGCAAGTCGCTTAAAAACGGCAGGGAATCAGCCCCAGCATTTT. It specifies CASRLKTAGNQPQHF.

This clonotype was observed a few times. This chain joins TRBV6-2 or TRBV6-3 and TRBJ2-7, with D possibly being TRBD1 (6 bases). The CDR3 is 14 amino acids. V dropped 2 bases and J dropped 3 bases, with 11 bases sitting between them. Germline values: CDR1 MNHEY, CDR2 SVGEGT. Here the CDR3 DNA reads TGTGCCAGCAGTTACCGAACAGGGAGCTACGAGCAGTACTTC. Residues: CASSYRTGSYEQYF.

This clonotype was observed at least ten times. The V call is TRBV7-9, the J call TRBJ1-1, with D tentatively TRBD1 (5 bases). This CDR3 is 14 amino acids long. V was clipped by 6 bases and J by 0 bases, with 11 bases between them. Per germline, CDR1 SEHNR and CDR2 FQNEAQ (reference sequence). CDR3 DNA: TGTGCCAGCAGGGGCAGGGACCTGAACACTGAAGCTTTCTTT. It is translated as CASRGRDLNTEAFF.

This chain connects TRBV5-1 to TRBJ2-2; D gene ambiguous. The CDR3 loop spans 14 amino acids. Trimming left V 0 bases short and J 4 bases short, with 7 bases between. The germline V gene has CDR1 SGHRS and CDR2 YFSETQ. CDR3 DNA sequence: TGCGCCAGCAGCTTGGACACATCCACCGGGGAGCTGTTTTTT. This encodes CASSLDTSTGELFF.

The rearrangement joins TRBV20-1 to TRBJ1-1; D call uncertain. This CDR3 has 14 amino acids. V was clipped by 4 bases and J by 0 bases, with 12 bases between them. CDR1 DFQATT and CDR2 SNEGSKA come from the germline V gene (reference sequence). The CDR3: CSAISASMNTEAFF. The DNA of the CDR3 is TGCAGTGCTATTTCCGCCAGCATGAACACTGAAGCTTTCTTT.

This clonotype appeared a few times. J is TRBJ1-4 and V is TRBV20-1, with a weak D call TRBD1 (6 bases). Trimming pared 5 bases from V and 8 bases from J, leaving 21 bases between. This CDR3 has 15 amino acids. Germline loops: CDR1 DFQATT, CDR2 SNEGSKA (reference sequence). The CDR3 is CSAQLTGKIGEKLFF. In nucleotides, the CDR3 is TGCAGTGCTCAGCTCACAGGGAAAATAGGGGAAAAACTGTTTTTT.

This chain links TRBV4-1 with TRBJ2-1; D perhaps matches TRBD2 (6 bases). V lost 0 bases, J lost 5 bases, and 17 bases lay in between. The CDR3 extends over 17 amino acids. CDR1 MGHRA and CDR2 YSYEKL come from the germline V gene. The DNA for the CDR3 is TGCGCCAGCAGCCAAGATGGTGATGCGGGACTTAACAATGAGCAGTTCTTC. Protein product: CASSQDGDAGLNNEQFF.

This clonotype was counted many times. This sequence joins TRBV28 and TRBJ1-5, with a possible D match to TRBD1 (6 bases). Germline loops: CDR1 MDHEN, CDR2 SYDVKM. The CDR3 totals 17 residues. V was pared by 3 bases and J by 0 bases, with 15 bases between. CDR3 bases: TGTGCCAGCAGTTTCCCGCGCAGGGGCAATAGCAATCAGCCCCAGCATTTT. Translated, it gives CASSFPRRGNSNQPQHF.

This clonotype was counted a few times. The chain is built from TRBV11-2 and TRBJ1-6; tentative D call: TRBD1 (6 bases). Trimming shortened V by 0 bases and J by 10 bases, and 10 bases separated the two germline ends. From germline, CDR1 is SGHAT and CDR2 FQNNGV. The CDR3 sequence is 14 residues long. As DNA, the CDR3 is TGTGCCAGCAGCTTAGATGGGGGCTCCTCACCCCTCCACTTT. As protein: CASSLDGGSSPLHF.

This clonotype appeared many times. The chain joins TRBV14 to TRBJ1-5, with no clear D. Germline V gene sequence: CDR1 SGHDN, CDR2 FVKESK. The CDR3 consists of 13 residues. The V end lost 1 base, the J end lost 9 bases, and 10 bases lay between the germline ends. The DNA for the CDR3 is TGTGCCAGCAGCCAAGCCGTGGATTCGCCCCAGCATTTT. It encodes CASSQAVDSPQHF.

The DNA for the CDR3 is TGTGCCAGCAGCTTAGAATCAGGGCGCACCGGGGAGCTGTTTTTT. Encoded protein: CASSLESGRTGELFF. The chain joins TRBV7-6 to TRBJ2-2; a weak D match, TRBD1 (5 bases). The V end lost 1 base, the J end lost 4 bases, and 10 bases lay between the germline ends. The CDR3 runs 15 residues. Looked up from germline, CDR1 is SGHVS and CDR2 is FNYEAQ.

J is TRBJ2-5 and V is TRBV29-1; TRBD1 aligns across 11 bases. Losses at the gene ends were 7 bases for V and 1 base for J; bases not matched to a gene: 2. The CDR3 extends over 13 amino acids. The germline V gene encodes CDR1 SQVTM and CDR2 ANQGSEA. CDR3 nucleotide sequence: TGCAGCGCGGACAGGGGGCTCCAAGAGACCCAGTACTTC. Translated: CSADRGLQETQYF.

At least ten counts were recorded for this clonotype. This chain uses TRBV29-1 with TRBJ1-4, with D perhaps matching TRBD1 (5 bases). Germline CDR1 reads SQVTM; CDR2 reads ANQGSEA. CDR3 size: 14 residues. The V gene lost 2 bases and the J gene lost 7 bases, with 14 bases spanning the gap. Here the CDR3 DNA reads TGCAGCGTTGAAAAGCAGGGTCGTTGTGAAAAACTGTTTTTT. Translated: CSVEKQGRCEKLFF.

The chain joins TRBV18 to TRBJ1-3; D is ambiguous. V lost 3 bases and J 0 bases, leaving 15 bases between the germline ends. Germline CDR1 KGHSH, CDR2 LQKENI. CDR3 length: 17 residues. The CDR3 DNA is TGTGCCAGCTCACCGGAGACCGGACTGAGCTCTGGAAACACCATATATTTT. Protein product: CASSPETGLSSGNTIYF.

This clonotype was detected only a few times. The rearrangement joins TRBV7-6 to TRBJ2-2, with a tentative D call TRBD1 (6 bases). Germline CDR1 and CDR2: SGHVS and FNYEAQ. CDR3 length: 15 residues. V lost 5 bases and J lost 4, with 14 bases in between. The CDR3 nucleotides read TGTGCCAGCAGCACTAGGGGGTCGAGCACCGGGGAGCTGTTTTTT. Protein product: CASSTRGSSTGELFF.

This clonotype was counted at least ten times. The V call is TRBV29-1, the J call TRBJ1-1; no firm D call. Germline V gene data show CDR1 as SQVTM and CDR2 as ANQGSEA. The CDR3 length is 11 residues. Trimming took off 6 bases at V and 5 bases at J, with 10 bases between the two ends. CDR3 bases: TGCAGCGTCGCTCGGCGGACTGAAGCTTTCTTT. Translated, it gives CSVARRTEAFF.

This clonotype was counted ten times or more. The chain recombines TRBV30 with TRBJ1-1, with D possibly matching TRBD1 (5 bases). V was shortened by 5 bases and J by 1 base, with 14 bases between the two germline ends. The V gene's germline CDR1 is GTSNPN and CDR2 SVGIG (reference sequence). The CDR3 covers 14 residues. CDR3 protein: CAWDQGGENTEAFF. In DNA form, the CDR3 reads TGTGCCTGGGATCAGGGAGGGGAGAACACTGAAGCTTTCTTT.

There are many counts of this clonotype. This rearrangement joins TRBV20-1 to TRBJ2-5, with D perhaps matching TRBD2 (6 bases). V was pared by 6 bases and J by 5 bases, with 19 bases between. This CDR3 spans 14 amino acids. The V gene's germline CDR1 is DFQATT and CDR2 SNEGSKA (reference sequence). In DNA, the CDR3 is TGCAGTGCCGGGAGTCGACGAATTGGGGAGACCCAGTACTTC. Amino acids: CSAGSRRIGETQYF.

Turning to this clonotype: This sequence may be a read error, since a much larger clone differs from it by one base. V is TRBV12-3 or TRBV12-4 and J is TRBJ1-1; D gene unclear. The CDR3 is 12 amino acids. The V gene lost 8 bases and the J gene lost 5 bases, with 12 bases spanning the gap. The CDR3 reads CASGISWTEAFF. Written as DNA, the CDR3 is TGTGCCAGCGGCATCTCGTGGACTGAAGCTTTCTTT.